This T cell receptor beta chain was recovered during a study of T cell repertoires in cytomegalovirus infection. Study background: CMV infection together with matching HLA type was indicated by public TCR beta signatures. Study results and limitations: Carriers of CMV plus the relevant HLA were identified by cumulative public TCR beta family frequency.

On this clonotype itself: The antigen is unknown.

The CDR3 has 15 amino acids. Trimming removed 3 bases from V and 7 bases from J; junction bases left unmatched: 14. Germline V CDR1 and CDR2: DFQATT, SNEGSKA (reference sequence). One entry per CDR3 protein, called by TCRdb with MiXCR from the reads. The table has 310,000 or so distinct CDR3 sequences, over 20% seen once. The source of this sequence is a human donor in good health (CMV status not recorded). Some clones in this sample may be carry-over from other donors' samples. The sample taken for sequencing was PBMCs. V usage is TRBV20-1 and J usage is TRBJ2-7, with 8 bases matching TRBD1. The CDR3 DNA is TGCAGTGCTAGGGGAGCCCCGACAGGGGCGGGGGAGCAGTACTTC. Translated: CSARGAPTGAGEQYF.